The clone carrying this TCR beta chain has only one observation. What it binds is unknown. This entry belongs to a study of PD-1 blockade in classical Hodgkin lymphoma. The study's findings and limits: A significant rise in TCR diversity was seen by C4D1 for CD4+ cells but not for CD8+ cells. Those achieving complete response showed baseline diversity like newly diagnosed patients. Healthy donors reportedly exceeded newly diagnosed patients in baseline TCR diversity.

Profiling relied on immunoSEQ multiplex PCR, and the TCRdb table lists in-frame clones only, not all of them. The sample lists 15,000 to 20,000 clones, approximately 81% seen once, with 2% to 2.5% in the top ten. Time point in this sample: cycle 4 day 1 (C4D1), after five to seven weeks of nivolumab. Relapses following autologous stem cell transplantation were seen in all patients, with brentuximab vedotin exposure varying. Thawed PBMCs were the source of CD4+ T cells, purified by magnetic negative selection. Best responses fell into complete response, partial response or progressive disease. Specimen: CD4+ T cells from blood, collected before the fourth cycle of nivolumab. The sequence derives from a human donor with classical Hodgkin lymphoma.

The CDR3 loop is CASSLWASGSTTGELFF. As DNA, the CDR3 is TGTGCCAGTAGTCTCTGGGCTAGCGGGAGTACGACCGGGGAGCTGTTTTTT. The V gene is TRBV19, the J gene TRBJ2-2, with 10 bases matching TRBD2. The trim removed 5 bases at V and 5 bases at J, leaving 11 bases unmatched. CDR1 LNHDA and CDR2 SQIVND come from the germline V gene (reference sequence). The CDR3 is made up of 17 amino acids.